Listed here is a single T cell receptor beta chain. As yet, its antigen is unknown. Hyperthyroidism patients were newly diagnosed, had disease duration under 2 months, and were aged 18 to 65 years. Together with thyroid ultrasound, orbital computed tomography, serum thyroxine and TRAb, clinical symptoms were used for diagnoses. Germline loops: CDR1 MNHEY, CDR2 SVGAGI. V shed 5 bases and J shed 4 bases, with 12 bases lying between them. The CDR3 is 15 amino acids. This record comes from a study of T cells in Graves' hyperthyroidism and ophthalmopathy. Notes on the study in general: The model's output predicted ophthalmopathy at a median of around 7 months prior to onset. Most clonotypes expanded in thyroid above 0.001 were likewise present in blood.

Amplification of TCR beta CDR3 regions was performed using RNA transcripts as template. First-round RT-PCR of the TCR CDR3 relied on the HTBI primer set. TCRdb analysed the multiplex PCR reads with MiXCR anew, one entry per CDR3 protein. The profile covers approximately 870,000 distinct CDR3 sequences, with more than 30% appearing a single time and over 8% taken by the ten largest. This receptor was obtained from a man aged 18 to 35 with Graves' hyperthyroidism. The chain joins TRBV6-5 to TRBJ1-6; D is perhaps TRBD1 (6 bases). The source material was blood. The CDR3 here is CASSPRDIYNSPLHF. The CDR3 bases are TGTGCCAGCAGTCCGCGGGACATTTATAATTCACCCCTCCACTTT.